This TCR beta chain originates from a study of T cells in tuberculosis (dated by TCRdb to 2017 to 2018). At the level of the whole study: In the study, CD1B tetramers and high-throughput TCR immunosequencing were combined to characterize T cells specific for the mycobacterial lipid antigen glucose monomycolate (GMM). IGRA-negative adolescents, IGRA-positive adolescents with latent tuberculosis and adults with active tuberculosis, ten per group, were compared in a South African clinical cohort.

Overall study results and their limits: Compared with IGRA-negative controls, TCR-alpha repertoires from active tuberculosis had smaller mean NN-distances to GMM-specific TCRs, which suggests that these TCRs underwent clonal expansion. An accuracy of 87% (AUROC approximately 0.91) was reached by a classifier using the diverse GMM-specific repertoire, compared with over 65% accuracy when GEM motif frequencies were used. Clinical samples were selected based on which cryopreserved specimens were available, and the active tuberculosis cases were adults whereas the controls were adolescents. Shorter CDR3-alpha lengths in active tuberculosis patients partly drove the smaller NN-distances, and the TCR-beta difference was not statistically significant.

V trim: 7 bases; J trim: 2 bases; unmatched bases: 10. Its CDR3 holds 15 amino acids, cysteine through phenylalanine. Here the CDR3 DNA is all that survives: 45 bases in frame from base 1. CDR1 and CDR2 are read off the germline V gene as MDHEN and SYDVKM. The immunoSEQ multiplex PCR assay was used to generate TCR libraries, with TCR-beta and/or TCR-alpha/delta assays applied to each sample. The amplified TCR libraries were sequenced using the Illumina high-throughput platform. As for the authors' bioinformatics: Clustering and dimensionality reduction relied on pairwise TCRdist distances among GMM-specific receptors from T cells that were either sorted ex vivo or expanded in vitro. The score assigned to each clinical repertoire was mean NN-distance, meaning the average TCRdist to the nearest 10% of tetramer-positive reference sequences. GEM TCR motif frequency was calculated as the fraction of unique TCRs that matched known GEM sequences in V/J usage and CDR3 length. Active tuberculosis was classified by linear discriminant analysis with leave-one-out cross-validation, implemented in scikit-learn. Imported from immuneACCESS, the table was reduced by TCRdb to in-frame sequences with V and J called. These copies leave out some clones; in studies compared against another copy, an unresolved V gene accounts for under half, and the cause of the remainder is not known. The V and J calls and clone size were taken over from that table, and D and trimming were inferred from the DNA. Here the sample has roughly 40,000 clones; roughly 96% occur a single time. The ten largest clones take up 3.6% of the sample.

A note on this clone: Its target antigen remains unknown. One base away there is no much larger clone; base qualities are not given.

At study entry, adolescents were screened for latent tuberculosis infection using a tuberculin skin test and the QuantiFERON-TB GOLD In-Tube IGRA. Unsorted cryopreserved PBMC were immunosequenced, covering on average roughly 98,000 T cells per clinical donor. Eleven high schools in the Worcester region of the Western Cape, South Africa, served as enrollment sites for adolescents aged 12 to 18 years. Approximately ten M. tuberculosis-infected adolescents and some ten uninfected adolescents, matched for age and sex, were selected. PBMC from adolescents were isolated by density centrifugation from freshly drawn heparinized blood and then cryopreserved.

The sequenced sample was PBMCs. The sequence was collected from a donor aged 10 to 29 with latent tuberculosis or without tuberculosis infection. The receptor chain draws on TRBV28 and TRBJ2-7, with 8 bases in between that match TRBD1. CDR3 loop: CASNRGGQGTYEQYF. The nucleotide sequence is TGTGCCAGCAATAGGGGAGGACAGGGAACCTACGAGCAGTACTTC.